Below are 15 T cell receptor beta chains sequenced from a single sample in a study of T cells in Graves' hyperthyroidism and ophthalmopathy. Amplification yielded TCR beta CDR3 regions, with RNA transcripts as the source. With the HTBI primer set, the TCR CDR3 went through a first round of RT-PCR. TCRdb reanalysed the multiplex PCR reads using MiXCR and keeps one entry per CDR3 protein. Of a few hundred thousand distinct CDR3 sequences in the sample, roughly 14% were seen once. The sequenced material came from blood. Receptors were obtained from a woman aged 25 to 45 with Graves' hyperthyroidism that later progressed to Graves' ophthalmopathy.

The sample holds many counts of this clonotype. The V and J genes are TRBV12-3 or TRBV12-4 and TRBJ2-1, with 8 positions matching TRBD2. This CDR3 comprises 15 residues. With 6 bases clipped from V and 0 bases from J, the junction kept 4 bases outside the gene matches. This CDR3 reads CASRKGTSSYNEQFF. CDR3 sequence (DNA): TGTGCCAGCAGAAAAGGGACTAGCTCCTACAATGAGCAGTTCTTC.

This clonotype was counted at least ten times. The chain has TRBV29-1 and TRBJ1-2; no reliable D call. Germline V lookup: CDR1 SQVTM, CDR2 ANQGSEA. CDR3 length: 16 amino acids. The V end lost 0 bases, the J end lost 0 bases, and 14 bases lay between the germline ends. CDR3 nucleotides: TGCAGCGTTGAAGACACAGTGGGGAAAGCTAACTATGGCTACACCTTC. Translation: CSVEDTVGKANYGYTF.

This clonotype appeared many times. The chain uses TRBV7-9 and TRBJ1-2, with 7 bases that match TRBD1. The CDR3 is 16 residues long. Looked up from germline, CDR1 is SEHNR and CDR2 is FQNEAQ (reference sequence). Losses at the gene ends were 4 bases for V and 3 bases for J; bases not matched to a gene: 11. The CDR3 protein is CASSSPETGRDYGYTF. Here the CDR3 DNA reads TGTGCCAGCAGCTCGCCCGAGACAGGGAGGGACTATGGCTACACCTTC.

The table lists this clonotype with a few counts. The chain combines TRBV6-1 with TRBJ2-5, with 9 bases lining up with TRBD1. V gave up 6 bases and J gave up 4 bases; unmatched junction bases: 12. The CDR3 is 16 amino acids. Per germline, CDR1 MNHNS and CDR2 SASEGT. For the CDR3, the DNA is TGTGCCAGCAGAGACAATCCGGGACAGGGACGAGAGACCCAGTACTTC. The encoded protein is CASRDNPGQGRETQYF.

In its sample, this clonotype was seen a few times. The CDR3 is CASTSGGRIEAFF. The CDR3 bases are TGCGCCAGCACATCAGGAGGGAGGATTGAAGCTTTCTTT. V and J are TRBV5-1 and TRBJ1-1, with D uncertain. V gave up 6 bases and J gave up 7 bases, with 16 bases separating them. Germline V gene sequence: CDR1 SGHRS, CDR2 YFSETQ. This CDR3 contains 13 residues. The whole variable domain, remainder taken from reference TRBV5-1 and TRBJ1-1, is KAGVTQTPRYLIKTRGQQVTLSCSPISGHRSVSWYQQTPGQGLQFLFEYFSETQRNKGNFPGRFSGRQFSNSRSEMNVSTLELGDSALYLCASTSGGRIEAFFGQGTRLTVV.

This chain links TRBV5-1 with TRBJ2-1; D unresolved. This CDR3 comprises 13 residues. V lost 1 base, J lost 4 bases, and 6 bases lay in between. CDR1 is SGHRS and CDR2 is YFSETQ in the germline V gene. The CDR3 coding sequence is TGCGCCAGCAGCTTGAAAGCATACAATGAGCAGTTCTTC. Amino acids: CASSLKAYNEQFF.

Only a few counts were recorded for this clonotype. V and J are TRBV6-2 or TRBV6-3 and TRBJ2-2, with 8 nucleotides matching TRBD1. CDR1 is MNHEY and CDR2 is SVGEGT in the germline V gene. The J segment lost 6 bases and the V segment lost 4 bases, leaving 1 base of the junction unmatched. This CDR3 spans 13 amino acids. The CDR3 region is CASSWTGSGELFF. CDR3 nucleotide sequence: TGTGCCAGCAGTTGGACAGGGTCCGGGGAGCTGTTTTTT.

This clonotype occurred many times. This chain connects TRBV20-1 to TRBJ1-1; D remains unclear. CDR1 DFQATT and CDR2 SNEGSKA come from the germline V gene (reference sequence). This CDR3 spans 14 amino acids. Trimming took off 4 bases at V and 0 bases at J, with 12 bases between the two ends. The CDR3 coding sequence is TGCAGTGCTAAGGACGGACGGATGAACACTGAAGCTTTCTTT. Protein: CSAKDGRMNTEAFF.

Ten or more counts support this clonotype. The CDR3 DNA sequence: TGTGCCAGCAGTTTGGGCACAGCGACAAGCTATCAGCCCCAGCATTTT. This gives the protein CASSLGTATSYQPQHF. The chain links TRBV6-2 or TRBV6-3 to TRBJ1-5; D remains ambiguous. The germline gives CDR1 MNHEY, CDR2 SVGEGT. V was shortened by 4 bases and J by 5 bases, with 18 bases between the two germline ends. This CDR3 is built from 16 residues.

In its sample, this clonotype was seen a few times. This rearrangement joins TRBV20-1 to TRBJ2-2; tentative D call: TRBD2 (6 bases). The CDR3 has 14 amino acids. V was pared by 4 bases and J by 4 bases, with 13 bases between. Germline V lookup: CDR1 DFQATT, CDR2 SNEGSKA (reference sequence). CDR3 in amino acids: CSATPGDFTGELFF. The CDR3 nucleotides read TGCAGTGCTACCCCGGGAGACTTCACCGGGGAGCTGTTTTTT.

This clonotype came up many times. The chain couples TRBV30 to TRBJ1-4; the D is unclear. The CDR3 runs to 11 residues. Germline values: CDR1 GTSNPN, CDR2 SVGIG (reference sequence). The V gene lost 0 bases and the J gene lost 11 bases, with 7 bases spanning the gap. The CDR3: CAWSVVGKLFF. CDR3 nucleotide sequence: TGTGCCTGGAGTGTAGTGGGGAAACTGTTTTTT.

This clonotype appeared many times. CDR3 sequence (DNA): TGTGCCAGCAGGCTTGAGGGGGACACTGAAGCTTTCTTT. Translation gives CASRLEGDTEAFF. The rearrangement joins TRBV11-3 to TRBJ1-1; possible D gene TRBD1, 6 bases. Germline V lookup: CDR1 SGHNT, CDR2 YENEEA. Trimming shortened V by 6 bases and J by 3 bases, and 11 bases separated the two germline ends. The CDR3 has 13 residues.

At least ten counts were recorded for this clonotype. The chain couples TRBV29-1 to TRBJ2-1; the match to TRBD1 covers 9 bases. Per the germline V gene, CDR1 is SQVTM and CDR2 is ANQGSEA. The CDR3 runs to 13 residues. Trimming took 5 bases from V and 6 from J; bases not matched to a gene: 5. The DNA of the CDR3 is TGCAGCGTTCTGGGGACAGGGAGCAATGAGCAGTTCTTC. Amino acids: CSVLGTGSNEQFF.

This clonotype was recorded at least ten times. Sequence at one end of the junction differs from germline and may be a read error. The V gene is TRBV19, the J gene TRBJ2-1, with TRBD2 matching over 8 bases. This CDR3 is 12 amino acids long. Germline V lookup: CDR1 LNHDA, CDR2 SQIVND (reference sequence). The CDR3, as DNA: TGTGCCAGCAGTACTAGCGGCAATGAGCAGTTCTTC. Translation: CASSTSGNEQFF.

There are many counts of this clonotype. The chain carries TRBV12-3 or TRBV12-4 and TRBJ2-7, with 7 bases identical to TRBD1. The CDR3 is made up of 14 amino acids. With V trimmed by 5 bases and J by 2 bases, 6 bases remained unmatched. The CDR3 protein is CASSPGTETYEQYF. CDR3 bases: TGTGCCAGCAGTCCCGGGACAGAAACCTACGAGCAGTACTTC.